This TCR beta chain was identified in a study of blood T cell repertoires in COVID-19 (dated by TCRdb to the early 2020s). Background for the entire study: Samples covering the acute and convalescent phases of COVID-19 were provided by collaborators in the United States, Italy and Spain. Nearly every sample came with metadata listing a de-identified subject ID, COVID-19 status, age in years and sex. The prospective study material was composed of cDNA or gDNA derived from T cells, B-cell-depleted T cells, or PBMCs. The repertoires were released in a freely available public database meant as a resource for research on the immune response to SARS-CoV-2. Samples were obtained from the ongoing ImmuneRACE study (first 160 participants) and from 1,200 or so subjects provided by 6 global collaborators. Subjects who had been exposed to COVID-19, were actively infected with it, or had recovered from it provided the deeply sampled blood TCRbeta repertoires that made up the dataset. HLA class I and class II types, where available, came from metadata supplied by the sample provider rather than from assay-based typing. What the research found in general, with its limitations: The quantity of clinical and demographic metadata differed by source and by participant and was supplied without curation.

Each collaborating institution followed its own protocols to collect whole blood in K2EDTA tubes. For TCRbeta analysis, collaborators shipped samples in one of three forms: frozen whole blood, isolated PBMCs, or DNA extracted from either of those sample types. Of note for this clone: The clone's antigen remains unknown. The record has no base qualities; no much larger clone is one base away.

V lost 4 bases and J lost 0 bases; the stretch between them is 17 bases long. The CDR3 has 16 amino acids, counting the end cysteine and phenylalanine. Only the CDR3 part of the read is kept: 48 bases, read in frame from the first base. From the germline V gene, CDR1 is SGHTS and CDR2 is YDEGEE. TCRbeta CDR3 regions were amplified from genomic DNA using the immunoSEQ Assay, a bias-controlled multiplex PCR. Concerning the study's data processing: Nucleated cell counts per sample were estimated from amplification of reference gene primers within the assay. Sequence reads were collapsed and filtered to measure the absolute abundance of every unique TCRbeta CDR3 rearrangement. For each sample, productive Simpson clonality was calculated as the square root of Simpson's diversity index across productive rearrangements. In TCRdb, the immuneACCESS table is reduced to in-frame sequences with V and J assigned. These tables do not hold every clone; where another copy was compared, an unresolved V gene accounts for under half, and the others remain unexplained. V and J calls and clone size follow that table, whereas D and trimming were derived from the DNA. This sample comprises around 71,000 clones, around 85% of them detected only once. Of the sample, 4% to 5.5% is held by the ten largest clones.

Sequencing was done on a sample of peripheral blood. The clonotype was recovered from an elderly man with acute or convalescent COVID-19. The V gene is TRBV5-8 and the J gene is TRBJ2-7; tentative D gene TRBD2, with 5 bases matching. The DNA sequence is TGTGCCAGCAGCCCACGGGGATTCGCAAGCTCCTACGAGCAGTACTTC. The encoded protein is CASSPRGFASSYEQYF.